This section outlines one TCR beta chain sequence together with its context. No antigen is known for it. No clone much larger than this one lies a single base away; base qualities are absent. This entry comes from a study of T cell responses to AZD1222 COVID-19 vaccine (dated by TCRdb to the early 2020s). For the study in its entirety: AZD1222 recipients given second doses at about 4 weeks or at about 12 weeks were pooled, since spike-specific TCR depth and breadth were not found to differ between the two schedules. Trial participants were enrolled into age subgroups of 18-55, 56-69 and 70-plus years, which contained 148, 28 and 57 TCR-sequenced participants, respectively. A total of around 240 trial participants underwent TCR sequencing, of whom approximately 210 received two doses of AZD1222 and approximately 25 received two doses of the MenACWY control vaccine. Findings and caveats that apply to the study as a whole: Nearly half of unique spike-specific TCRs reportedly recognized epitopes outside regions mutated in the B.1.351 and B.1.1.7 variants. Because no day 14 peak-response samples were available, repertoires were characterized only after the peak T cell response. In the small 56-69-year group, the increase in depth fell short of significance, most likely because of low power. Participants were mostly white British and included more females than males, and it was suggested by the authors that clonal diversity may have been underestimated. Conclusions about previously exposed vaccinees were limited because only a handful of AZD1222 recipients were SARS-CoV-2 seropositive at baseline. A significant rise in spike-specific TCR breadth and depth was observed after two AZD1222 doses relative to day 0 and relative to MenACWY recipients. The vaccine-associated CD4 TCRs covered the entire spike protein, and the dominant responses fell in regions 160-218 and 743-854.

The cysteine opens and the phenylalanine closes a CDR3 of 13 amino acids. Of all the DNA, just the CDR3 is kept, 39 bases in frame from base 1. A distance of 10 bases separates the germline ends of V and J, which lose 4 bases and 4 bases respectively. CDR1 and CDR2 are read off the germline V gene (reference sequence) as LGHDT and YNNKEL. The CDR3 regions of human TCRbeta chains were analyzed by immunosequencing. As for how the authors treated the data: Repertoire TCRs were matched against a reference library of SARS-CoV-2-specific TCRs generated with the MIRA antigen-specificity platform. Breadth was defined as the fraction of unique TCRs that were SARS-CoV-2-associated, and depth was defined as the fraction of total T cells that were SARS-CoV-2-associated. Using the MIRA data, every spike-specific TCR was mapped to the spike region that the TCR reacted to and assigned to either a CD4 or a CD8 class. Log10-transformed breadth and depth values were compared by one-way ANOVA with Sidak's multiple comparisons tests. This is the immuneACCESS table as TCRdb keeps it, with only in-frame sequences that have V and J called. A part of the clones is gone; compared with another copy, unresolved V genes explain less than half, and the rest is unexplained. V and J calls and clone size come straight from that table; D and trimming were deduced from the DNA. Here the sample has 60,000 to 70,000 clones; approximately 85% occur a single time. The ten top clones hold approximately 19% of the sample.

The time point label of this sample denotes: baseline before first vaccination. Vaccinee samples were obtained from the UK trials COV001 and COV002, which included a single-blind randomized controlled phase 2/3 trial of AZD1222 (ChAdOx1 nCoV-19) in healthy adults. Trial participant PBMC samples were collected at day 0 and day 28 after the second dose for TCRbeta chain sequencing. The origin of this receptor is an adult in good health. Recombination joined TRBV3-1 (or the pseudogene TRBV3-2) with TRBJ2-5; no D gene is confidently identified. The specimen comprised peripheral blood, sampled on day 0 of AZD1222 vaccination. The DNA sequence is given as TGTGCCAGCAGCCCCCGGATGCGAGAGACCCAGTACTTC. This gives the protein CASSPRMRETQYF.